This paragraph covers one TCR beta chain sequence. These data originate in a study of blood T cells in healthy people across ages. Trimming removed 0 bases at V and 6 bases at J, with 2 bases between. CDR3 size: 11 residues. Germline V lookup: CDR1 LNHNV, CDR2 YYDKDF (reference sequence). A J-beta primer mix and a sample-barcoded 5' primer were used in a second PCR of about 7 to 12 cycles. One entry per CDR3 protein, called by TCRdb with MiXCR from the 5' RACE reads. Among 600,000 or so distinct CDR3 sequences listed, over 20% were seen once. What was sequenced was blood. This sequence originates from a man aged 65-85 years in good health. The rearrangement uses TRBV15 and TRBJ2-5; D is undetermined. The chain's CDR3 is CATSRDKTQYF. Here the CDR3 DNA reads TGTGCCACCAGCAGAGACAAGACCCAGTACTTC.